These 18 T cell receptor beta chains came from one sample sequenced in a study of T cell changes during pregnancy in multiple sclerosis. The protocol was immunoSEQ multiplex PCR, while the TCRdb copy is restricted to in-frame clones and leaves out a portion. The sample yields around 49,000 clones, roughly 89% seen once. The source material was peripheral blood, sampled after pregnancy. These receptors were taken from a female donor in good health, enrolled as a control in a pregnancy study.

The chain joins TRBV5-1 to TRBJ2-7; TRBD2 might be the D (6 bases). The germline V and J ends were trimmed by 6 bases and 2 bases, with 15 bases remaining between them. This CDR3 contains 14 residues. Germline V lookup: CDR1 SGHRS, CDR2 YFSETQ. The CDR3 nucleotides are TGCGCCAGCACGACCGGGACTGAAACCTACGAGCAGTACTTC. It specifies CASTTGTETYEQYF. Full variable domain (missing parts from reference TRBV5-1 and TRBJ2-7): KAGVTQTPRYLIKTRGQQVTLSCSPISGHRSVSWYQQTPGQGLQFLFEYFSETQRNKGNFPGRFSGRQFSNSRSEMNVSTLELGDSALYLCASTTGTETYEQYFGPGTRLTVT.

V usage is TRBV6-6 and J usage is TRBJ1-5; D uncertain. Per the germline V gene, CDR1 is MNHNY and CDR2 is SVGAGI (reference sequence). The CDR3 extends over 15 amino acids. V was pared by 6 bases and J by 0 bases, with 12 bases between. The CDR3 region is CASSPRESSNQPQHF. In nucleotides, the CDR3 is TGTGCCAGCAGCCCTCGGGAGTCTAGCAATCAGCCCCAGCATTTT.

The V gene is TRBV7-9, the J gene TRBJ2-7; maybe TRBD2 (5 bases). Trimming took off 5 bases at V and 2 bases at J, with 16 bases between the two ends. The CDR3 sequence is 15 residues long. Per germline, CDR1 SEHNR and CDR2 FQNEAQ (reference sequence). The CDR3 DNA reads as TGTGCCAGCAGCGGAAACCCGGGGTCTACCTACGAGCAGTACTTC. Protein: CASSGNPGSTYEQYF.

This chain uses TRBV27 with TRBJ2-1; 7 bases are shared with TRBD1. Germline V CDR1 and CDR2: MNHEY, SMNVEV (reference sequence). V lost 6 bases, J lost 4 bases, and 15 bases stayed unmatched. This CDR3 spans 17 amino acids. CDR3 sequence (DNA): TGTGCCAGCAGCTACCTAAGGACAGGCCTTTTTTACAATGAGCAGTTCTTC. Residues: CASSYLRTGLFYNEQFF.

J is TRBJ2-7 and V is TRBV4-3; tentative D call: TRBD1 (5 bases). The length of the CDR3 is 14 residues. The germline CDR1 and CDR2 sequences are LGHNA and YSLEER. V was cut by 1 base and J by 2 bases, with 9 bases left in between. CDR3 in amino acids: CASSQARGPYEQYF. The CDR3, as DNA: TGCGCCAGCAGCCAAGCTAGGGGCCCCTACGAGCAGTACTTC.

The rearrangement uses TRBV9 and TRBJ1-2; 7 bases align to TRBD1. Germline V lookup: CDR1 SGDLS, CDR2 YYNGEE. V lost 4 bases to trimming and J lost 0 bases; unmatched junction nucleotides: 12. The CDR3 is 17 residues long. CDR3 coding DNA: TGTGCCAGCAGCCGTACAGGGGTGGGATTAGCTAACTATGGCTACACCTTC. It encodes CASSRTGVGLANYGYTF.

The table lists this clone with a few counts. The rearrangement joins TRBV6-1 to TRBJ2-7; possible D gene TRBD1, 5 bases. V lost 6 bases and J 3 bases, leaving 18 bases between the germline ends. This CDR3 is built from 15 residues. CDR1 is MNHNS, CDR2 SASEGT, per germline. The CDR3 spells CASSPEVAGHYEQYF. The CDR3, as DNA: TGTGCCAGCAGCCCCGAGGTGGCAGGGCACTACGAGCAGTACTTC.

This chain links TRBV6-4 with TRBJ2-2; 9 bases are shared with TRBD1. V was clipped by 3 bases and J by 4 bases; unmatched bases: 3. Germline CDR1 reads MRHNA; CDR2 reads SNTAGT. The CDR3 has 15 residues. CDR3 bases: TGTGCCAGCAGTGAGGGGACAGGGATCACCGGGGAGCTGTTTTTT. Translated: CASSEGTGITGELFF.

This sequence joins TRBV5-4 and TRBJ2-7; TRBD2 matches at 7 bases. Trimming removed 4 bases from V and 8 bases from J; junction bases left unmatched: 3. There are 11 residues in the CDR3. Germline V gene data show CDR1 as SGHNT and CDR2 as YYREEE (reference sequence). The chain's CDR3 is CASSGRGKQYF. The CDR3 region has the DNA TGTGCCAGCAGCGGGAGGGGCAAGCAGTACTTC.

The V gene is TRBV7-3, the J gene TRBJ2-7, with D possibly TRBD1 on 6 matching bases. V was clipped by 5 bases and J by 0 bases, with 8 bases between them. The CDR3 has 13 amino acids. Germline V gives CDR1 SGHTA, CDR2 FQGTGA. CDR3 DNA sequence: TGTGCCAGCAGCGTGGACAGCTCCTACGAGCAGTACTTC. Its translation is CASSVDSSYEQYF.

The V gene is TRBV2, the J gene TRBJ1-2, with D possibly matching TRBD1 (5 bases). V was cut by 5 bases and J by 3 bases, with 10 bases left in between. Per the germline V gene, CDR1 is SNHLY and CDR2 is FYNNEI. CDR3 length: 13 residues. The CDR3 loop is CASSYRLDYGYTF. Here the CDR3 DNA reads TGTGCCAGCAGTTACAGGCTTGACTATGGCTACACCTTC.

The rearrangement links TRBV5-5 to TRBJ1-1; 9 bases line up with TRBD1. V gave up 4 bases and J gave up 1 base; unmatched junction bases: 5. The CDR3 is made up of 15 amino acids. CDR1 is SGHKS and CDR2 is YYEKEE in the germline V gene (reference sequence). CDR3 coding DNA: TGTGCCAGCAGCATAGGGACAGGGAGGAACACTGAAGCTTTCTTT. This translates into CASSIGTGRNTEAFF. Full variable domain (rest looked up from reference TRBV5-5 and TRBJ1-1): DAGVTQSPTHLIKTRGQQVTLRCSPISGHKSVSWYQQVLGQGPQFIFQYYEKEERGRGNFPDRFSARQFPNYSSELNVNALLLGDSALYLCASSIGTGRNTEAFFGQGTRLTVV.

This chain uses TRBV10-1 with TRBJ2-5; a weak D match, TRBD2 (6 bases). This CDR3 contains 14 residues. Trimming pared 6 bases from V and 3 bases from J, leaving 14 bases between. Germline V gene lookup returns CDR1 WNHNN and CDR2 SYGVQD (reference sequence). The CDR3 here is CASRGRRVEETQYF. The CDR3 coding sequence is TGCGCCAGCAGGGGCAGGAGGGTAGAAGAGACCCAGTACTTC.

The table lists this clone with a few counts. This chain joins TRBV19 and TRBJ1-5, with D perhaps matching TRBD1 (5 bases). V lost 3 bases and J lost 11, with 8 bases in between. CDR3 length: 11 residues. Germline V lookup: CDR1 LNHDA, CDR2 SQIVND (reference sequence). The CDR3 DNA reads TGTGCCAGTAGTATCAAGGGGACCCAGCATTTT. It encodes CASSIKGTQHF.

The genes are TRBV5-4 and TRBJ2-1; D is possibly TRBD2 (7 bases). The CDR3 has 17 residues. V gave up 0 bases and J gave up 8 bases, with 21 bases separating them. Germline CDR1 and CDR2: SGHNT and YYREEE (reference sequence). DNA for the CDR3: TGTGCCAGCAGCTTGGCCAGGAGACTAGGGGGGGAGGATGAGCAGTTCTTC. Translation gives CASSLARRLGGEDEQFF.

The chain combines TRBV2 with TRBJ2-7; possible D gene TRBD1, 6 bases. This CDR3 contains 14 residues. The germline gives CDR1 SNHLY, CDR2 FYNNEI. Between the trimmed V and J ends, which lost 7 bases and 1 base, there was a span of 14 bases. CDR3 in DNA: TGTGCCAGCAAACGGACAGTGGGATCCTACGAGCAGTACTTC. It specifies CASKRTVGSYEQYF.

V usage is TRBV4-1 and J usage is TRBJ1-4; 8 bases are shared with TRBD1. The germline gives CDR1 MGHRA, CDR2 YSYEKL. J gave up 8 bases and V 2 bases, and 7 bases lay outside the gene matches. This CDR3 region has 15 residues. CDR3 bases: TGCGCCAGCAGCCAAACGGACAGGGTGTCGGAAAAACTGTTTTTT. This sequence encodes CASSQTDRVSEKLFF.

The gene calls are TRBV25-1 and TRBJ1-1, with 8 bases matching TRBD1. The CDR3 is 14 residues long. Germline-derived CDR1 and CDR2 are MGHDK and SYGVNS. V shed 5 bases and J 8 bases; nucleotides not matched to a gene: 10. CDR3 sequence reads: CASSHPGQAPEAFF. CDR3 in DNA: TGTGCCAGCAGTCATCCGGGACAGGCCCCGGAAGCTTTCTTT. The whole variable domain, remainder taken from reference TRBV25-1 and TRBJ1-1, is EADIYQTPRYLVIGTGKKITLECSQTMGHDKMYWYQQDPGMELHLIHYSYGVNSTEKGDLSSESTVSRIRTEHFPLTLESARPSHTSQYLCASSHPGQAPEAFFGQGTRLTVV.